Presented here are 12 T cell receptor beta chains from one specimen sequenced in a study of T cell changes during pregnancy in multiple sclerosis. The assay was immunoSEQ multiplex PCR, and TCRdb's table has in-frame clones only and misses some. The table lists approximately 62,000 clones, 93% of them singletons. The sequences come from CD8+ T cells from peripheral blood mononuclear cells, collected in the second trimester of pregnancy. All receptors come from a female donor with multiple sclerosis, enrolled in a pregnancy study.

This chain connects TRBV5-4 to TRBJ2-7, with D hard to call. The CDR3 covers 14 residues. Germline V gene sequence: CDR1 SGHNT, CDR2 YYREEE (reference sequence). Trimming shortened V by 2 bases and J by 5 bases, and 14 bases separated the two germline ends. The DNA of the CDR3 is TGTGCCAGCAGCTTTAATAACGAGGCCGACGAGCAGTACTTC. This encodes CASSFNNEADEQYF.

V gene TRBV2 combines with J gene TRBJ2-7, with D perhaps TRBD2 (6 bases). Germline V gives CDR1 SNHLY, CDR2 FYNNEI. This CDR3 is built from 14 residues. Between the trimmed V and J ends, which lost 11 bases and 3 bases, there was a span of 20 bases. CDR3 DNA: TGTGCCTCGAAGGTGGGGGGACCCTACTACGAGCAGTACTTC. It translates to CASKVGGPYYEQYF. The full variable domain, its missing parts supplied by reference TRBV2 and TRBJ2-7, is EPEVTQTPSHQVTQMGQEVILRCVPISNHLYFYWYRQILGQKVEFLVSFYNNEISEKSEIFDDQFSVERPDGSNFTLKIRSTKLEDSAMYFCASKVGGPYYEQYFGPGTRLTVT.

The chain has TRBV13 and TRBJ2-7; tentatively, D is TRBD1 (6 bases). The germline gives CDR1 PRHDT, CDR2 FYEKMQ (reference sequence). The germline V and J ends were trimmed by 5 bases and 4 bases, with 12 bases remaining between them. This CDR3 region has 13 residues. The chain's CDR3 is CASSLNRVYEQYF. CDR3 coding DNA: TGTGCCAGCAGCCTTAACAGGGTGTACGAGCAGTACTTC.

The genes are TRBV6-5 and TRBJ1-1; D ambiguous. CDR1 and CDR2 (germline): MNHEY, SVGAGI. The CDR3 contains 13 residues. The CDR3 reads CATLDTLNTEAFF. CDR3 sequence (DNA): TGTGCTACACTCGACACCCTGAACACTGAAGCTTTCTTT.

J is TRBJ2-5 and V is TRBV7-6; 13 nucleotides match TRBD2. The CDR3 covers 18 residues. J gave up 7 bases and V 1 base, and 12 bases lay outside the gene matches. Germline values: CDR1 SGHVS, CDR2 FNYEAQ. CDR3 DNA sequence: TGTGCCAGCAGCTTAGTGCCGGGACTAGCGGGACTCGGGACGACCCAGTACTTC. It encodes CASSLVPGLAGLGTTQYF.

This chain joins TRBV5-1 and TRBJ2-5; TRBD2 agrees at 13 bases. From germline, CDR1 is SGHRS and CDR2 YFSETQ. Unmatched junction bases numbered 9, after V lost 9 bases and J lost 1 base. This CDR3 has 16 amino acids. CDR3: CATRTSGSGFQETQYF. The CDR3 region has the DNA TGCGCCACCCGGACTAGCGGGAGTGGGTTCCAAGAGACCCAGTACTTC.

The chain recombines TRBV15 with TRBJ2-3, with D possibly matching TRBD2 (6 bases). Trimming shortened V by 5 bases and J by 3 bases, and 21 bases separated the two germline ends. This CDR3 has 17 amino acids. The germline CDR1 and CDR2 sequences are LNHNV and YYDKDF (reference sequence). CDR3 DNA sequence: TGTGCCACCAGCGGATTCCCTCTTACTGGGGGGACAGATACGCAGTATTTT. Translating gives CATSGFPLTGGTDTQYF.

The V call is TRBV7-9, the J call TRBJ2-7; 10 bases match TRBD1. V shed 1 base, J shed 5 bases, and the junction held 5 bases outside the gene matches. This CDR3 spans 15 amino acids. CDR1 SEHNR and CDR2 FQNEAQ come from the germline V gene (reference sequence). Written as DNA, the CDR3 is TGTGCCAGCAGCTTAGGGGGGGACAGGGGAGACGAGCAGTACTTC. Amino acids: CASSLGGDRGDEQYF.

The V gene is TRBV18, the J gene TRBJ2-1; 8 nucleotides line up with TRBD2. This CDR3 has 14 amino acids. Germline V gives CDR1 KGHSH, CDR2 LQKENI. The V and J ends lost 3 bases and 7 bases, in that order; junction bases with no gene match: 5. As DNA, the CDR3 is TGTGCCAGCTCACCTGGGGCTAGCGGGAATGAGCAGTTCTTC. As protein: CASSPGASGNEQFF.

The chain uses TRBV6-5 and TRBJ2-1; D might be TRBD2 (7 bases). The V end lost 2 bases, the J end lost 7 bases, and 9 bases lay between the germline ends. CDR1 is MNHEY and CDR2 is SVGAGI in the germline V gene. The CDR3 consists of 13 residues. The CDR3 sequence is CASSYGGANEQFF. The CDR3 coding sequence is TGTGCCAGCAGTTACGGGGGGGCGAATGAGCAGTTCTTC.

This rearrangement joins TRBV5-1 to TRBJ2-2; TRBD1 matches 8 bases. V lost 0 bases, J lost 4 bases, and 2 bases stayed unmatched. From germline, CDR1 is SGHRS and CDR2 YFSETQ. The CDR3 contains 15 residues. CDR3 region: CASSLAGQATGELFF. The CDR3 DNA sequence: TGCGCCAGCAGCTTGGCGGGACAGGCCACCGGGGAGCTGTTTTTT.

The rearrangement joins TRBV4-2 to TRBJ2-4; D remains unclear. The length of the CDR3 is 15 residues. V gave up 1 base and J gave up 3 bases, with 10 bases separating them. CDR1 and CDR2 from the germline V gene are LGHNA and YNFKEQ. Written as DNA, the CDR3 is TGTGCCAGCAGCCAAGGATCCCTCAGCAAAAACATTCAGTACTTC. Translated, it gives CASSQGSLSKNIQYF.